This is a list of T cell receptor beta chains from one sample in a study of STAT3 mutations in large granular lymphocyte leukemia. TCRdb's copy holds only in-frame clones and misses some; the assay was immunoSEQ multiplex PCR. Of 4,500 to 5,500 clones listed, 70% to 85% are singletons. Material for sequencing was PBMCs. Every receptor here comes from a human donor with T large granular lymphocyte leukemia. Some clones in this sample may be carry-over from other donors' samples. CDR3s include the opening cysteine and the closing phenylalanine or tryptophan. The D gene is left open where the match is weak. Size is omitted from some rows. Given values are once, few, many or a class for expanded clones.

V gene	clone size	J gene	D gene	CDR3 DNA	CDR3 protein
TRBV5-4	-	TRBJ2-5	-	TGTGCCAGCAGCCCCGGACTCGCCTTCCAAGAGACCCAGTACTTC	CASSPGLAFQETQYF
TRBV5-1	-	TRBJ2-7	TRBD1	TGCGCCAGCAGCTTGGCGGAACAGGGGACCTACGAGCAGTACTTC	CASSLAEQGTYEQYF
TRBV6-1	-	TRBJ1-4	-	TGTGCCAGCAGTGCAACTTTGAGGACAGCGACGTCAGTTGAAAAACTGTTTTTT	CASSATLRTATSVEKLFF
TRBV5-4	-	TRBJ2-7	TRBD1	TGTGCCAGCAGTCCGGACAGGGGAATGGAGCAGTACTTC	CASSPDRGMEQYF
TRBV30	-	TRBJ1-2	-	TGTGCCTGGAGTGTAGTAAACTATGGCTACACCTTC	CAWSVVNYGYTF
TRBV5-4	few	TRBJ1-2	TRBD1	TGTGCCAGCAGCTTGCCCGGGGCCAGGGGGCTTGGCTATGGCTACACCTTC	CASSLPGARGLGYGYTF
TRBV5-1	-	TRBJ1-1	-	TGCGCCAGCAGCATGGGACCGGGGACTGAAGCTTTCTTT	CASSMGPGTEAFF
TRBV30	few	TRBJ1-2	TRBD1	TGTGCCTGGGGGGCAGGGGGCGCATTTGGATATGGCTACACCTTC	CAWGAGGAFGYGYTF
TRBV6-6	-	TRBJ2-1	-	TGTGCCAGCAGTTACTCGAACAGTTTTGAGCAGTTCTTC	CASSYSNSFEQFF
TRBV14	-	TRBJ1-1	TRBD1	TGTGCCAGCAGCCAAGATATCGGACAGGTCTCTACCGGGGCTTTCTTT	CASSQDIGQVSTGAFF
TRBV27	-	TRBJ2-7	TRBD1	TGTGCCAGCAGTCTGACAGGGCCCTACGAGCAGTACTTC	CASSLTGPYEQYF
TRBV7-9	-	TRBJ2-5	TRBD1	TGTGCCAGCAGCCAGGGGGCGGCGGAGACCCAGTACTTC	CASSQGAAETQYF
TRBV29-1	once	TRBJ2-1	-	TGCAGCGTTGAAGAAAGCTCGGGTCGTAATGAGCAGTTCTTC	CSVEESSGRNEQFF
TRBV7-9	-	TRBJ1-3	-	TGTGCCAGCCGGCCAAGGGCTGATGGAAACACCATATATTTT	CASRPRADGNTIYF
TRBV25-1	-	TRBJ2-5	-	TGTGCCAGCGTAGCCACAGGGCATCAAGAGACCCAGTACTTC	CASVATGHQETQYF
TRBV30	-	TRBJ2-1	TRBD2	TGTGCCTGGAGTTTACTAGCGGGAAACAATGAGCAGTTCTTC	CAWSLLAGNNEQFF
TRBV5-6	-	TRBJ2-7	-	TGTGCCAGCAGCTTGCTGGGACCCTCCTACGAGCAGTACTTC	CASSLLGPSYEQYF
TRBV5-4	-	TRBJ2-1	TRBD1	TGTGCCAGCAGCATACCGGGACAGAGGAACAATGAGCAGTTCTTC	CASSIPGQRNNEQFF
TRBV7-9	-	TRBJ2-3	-	TGTGCCAGCAGCTTAGTAATCGGTCCGGGCACAGATACGCAGTATTTT	CASSLVIGPGTDTQYF
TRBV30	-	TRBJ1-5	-	TGTGCCTGGAGTGAGGGACTTGACTATCAGCCCCAGCATTTT	CAWSEGLDYQPQHF
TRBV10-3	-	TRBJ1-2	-	TGTGCCATCAGTGAGTCGGCAGGGAGAAACTATGGCTACACCTTC	CAISESAGRNYGYTF
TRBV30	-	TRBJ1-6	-	TGTGCCTGGGGGTATGCAGGGGCCAGAATATACTCACCCCTCCACTTT	CAWGYAGARIYSPLHF
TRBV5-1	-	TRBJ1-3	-	TGCGCCAGCAGCTTGTTTTCAGGGACTGGAAACACCATATATTTT	CASSLFSGTGNTIYF
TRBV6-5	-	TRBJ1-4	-	TGTGCCAGCAGAAGGATTAATGAAAAACTGTTTTTT	CASRRINEKLFF
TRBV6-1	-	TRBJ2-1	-	TGTGCCAGCAGTGGGCACAATGAGCAGTTCTTC	CASSGHNEQFF
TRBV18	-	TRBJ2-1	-	TGTGCCAGCTCACCACCGTCTCTCGCCGGGAGATACAATGAGCAGTTCTTC	CASSPPSLAGRYNEQFF
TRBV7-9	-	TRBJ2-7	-	TGTGCCAGCAGCTTAATTGATAGCGCATACGAGCAGTACTTC	CASSLIDSAYEQYF
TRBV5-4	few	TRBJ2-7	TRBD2	TGTGCCAGCAGCCGGTCCGGTAGCGGGAGCTACGAGCAGTACTTC	CASSRSGSGSYEQYF
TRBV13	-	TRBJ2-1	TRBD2	TGTGCCAGCAGCTTAGGTAGCGGGATAGGTGAGCAGTTCTTC	CASSLGSGIGEQFF
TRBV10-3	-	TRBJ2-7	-	TGTGCCATCAGTGAGTCAATGGGCGAGCAGTACTTC	CAISESMGEQYF
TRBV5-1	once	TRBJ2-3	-	TGCGCCAGCAGCTTGGAACGACAGGGCACAGATACGCAGTATTTT	CASSLERQGTDTQYF
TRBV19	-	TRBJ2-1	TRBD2	TGTGCCAGTGAGACTAGCGCCTACAATGAGCAGTTCTTC	CASETSAYNEQFF
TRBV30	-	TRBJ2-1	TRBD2	TGTGCCGCAGGGACTAGCGGGCTCTACAATGAGCAGTTCTTC	CAAGTSGLYNEQFF
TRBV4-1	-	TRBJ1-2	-	TGCGCCAGCAGCCAAGACCGGGCGGCCTATGGCTACACCTTC	CASSQDRAAYGYTF
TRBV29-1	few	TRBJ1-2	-	TGCAGCGTTGATCCGCTAGAAGGCTACACCTTC	CSVDPLEGYTF
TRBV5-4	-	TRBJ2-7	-	TGTGCCAGCAGCTTGGGGGACCTTACCTACGAGCAGTACTTC	CASSLGDLTYEQYF
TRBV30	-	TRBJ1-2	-	TGTGCCTGGAGTGTGGACAGATCTGCTTGGGGCTACACCTTC	CAWSVDRSAWGYTF
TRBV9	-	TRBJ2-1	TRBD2	TGTGCCAGCAGCGACGGGACTAGCCGTGAGCAGTTCTTC	CASSDGTSREQFF
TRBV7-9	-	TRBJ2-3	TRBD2	TGTGCCAGCAGCTTAGTGGCGGGGGGCCAGGGGTTAACAGATACGCAGTATTTT	CASSLVAGGQGLTDTQYF
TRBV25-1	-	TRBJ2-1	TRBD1	TGTGCCAGCAGTAAACTTGACAGGGCTGGTGAGCAGTTCTTC	CASSKLDRAGEQFF
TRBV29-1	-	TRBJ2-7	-	TGCAGCGTTGAAGAACAGGGTTACGAGCAGTACTTC	CSVEEQGYEQYF
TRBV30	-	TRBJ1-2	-	TGTGCCTGGAGTGTCCTCCGGAGTTTGGGAGGCTACACCTTC	CAWSVLRSLGGYTF
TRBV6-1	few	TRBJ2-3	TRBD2	TGTGCCAGCAGTGAAACTAGCGGGGGCACAGATACGCAGTATTTT	CASSETSGGTDTQYF
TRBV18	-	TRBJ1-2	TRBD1	TGTGCCAGCTCACCAACAGGGGCAGCTAACTATGGCTACACCTTC	CASSPTGAANYGYTF
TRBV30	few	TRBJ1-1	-	TGTGCCTGGAGCAACAGGGTCATAGGGGGCACTGAAGCTTTCTTT	CAWSNRVIGGTEAFF
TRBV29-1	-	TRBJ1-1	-	TGCAGCGCAGATAGGGACGGGAGCACTGAAGCTTTCTTT	CSADRDGSTEAFF
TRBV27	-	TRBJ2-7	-	TGTGCCAGCAGTTTTGGAGGTTACGAGCAGTACTTC	CASSFGGYEQYF
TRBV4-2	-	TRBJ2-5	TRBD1	TGTGCCAGCAGCCAATTAGCGACAGGGGGCGGAGAGACCCAGTACTTC	CASSQLATGGGETQYF
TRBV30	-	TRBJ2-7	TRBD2	TGTGCCTGGAGTGGGCTAGCGGGTTCCAAAATCACCTACGAGCAGTACTTC	CAWSGLAGSKITYEQYF
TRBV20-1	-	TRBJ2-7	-	TGCAGTGCTAGACCAGGCTACGAGCAGTACTTC	CSARPGYEQYF
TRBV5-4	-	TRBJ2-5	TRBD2	TGTGCCAGCAGCTTACTAGCGGGATCTCAAGAGACCCAGTACTTC	CASSLLAGSQETQYF
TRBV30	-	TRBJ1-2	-	TGTGCCTGGAGCCCTGGCTTTCGCTACACCTTC	CAWSPGFRYTF
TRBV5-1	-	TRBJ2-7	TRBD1	TGCGCCAGCAGCCTAGGACAGGGGGCAGAAAAGCAGTACTTC	CASSLGQGAEKQYF